The 28 T cell receptor beta chains in this list originate from one sample, sequenced in a study of pediatric ulcerative colitis. The table came from immunoSEQ multiplex PCR; TCRdb's copy has only in-frame clones and leaves some out. The sample lists 60,000 to 75,000 clones, just over 75% occurring once. Sequenced: blood. The receptors here all came from a boy aged 10-17 years with moderate ulcerative colitis.

This clone occurred a few times. The gene calls are TRBV19 and TRBJ1-1, with D possibly TRBD1 on 5 matching bases. Germline V gene data show CDR1 as LNHDA and CDR2 as SQIVND (reference sequence). The CDR3 is 14 residues long. The V end was cut by 2 bases, the J end by 4 bases, with 11 bases between. The chain's CDR3 is CASSIPGLSTEAFF. The CDR3 nucleotides read TGTGCCAGTAGTATACCAGGGCTCAGCACTGAAGCTTTCTTT.

The chain joins TRBV7-2 to TRBJ2-1; 9 nucleotides match TRBD2. V lost 5 bases and J lost 7; bases outside the gene matches: 9. The germline V gene has CDR1 SGHTA and CDR2 FQGNSA. This CDR3 region has 15 residues. DNA for the CDR3: TGTGCCAGCAGCCAGCGGGGTAGCGGGAGTAATGAGCAGTTCTTC. As protein: CASSQRGSGSNEQFF.

The chain uses TRBV11-2 and TRBJ1-1, with D maybe TRBD1 (5 bases). V was clipped by 3 bases and J by 2 bases, with 7 bases between them. Germline V gene sequence: CDR1 SGHAT, CDR2 FQNNGV. The CDR3 is 13 amino acids. The CDR3: CASSFDRNTEAFF. The CDR3 nucleotides read TGTGCCAGCAGCTTCGACAGAAACACTGAAGCTTTCTTT.

This chain joins TRBV4-2 and TRBJ1-1; 7 positions agree with TRBD1. From germline, CDR1 is LGHNA and CDR2 YNFKEQ. This CDR3 region has 15 residues. Trimming removed 3 bases from V and 0 bases from J; junction bases left unmatched: 4. The CDR3 protein is CASSQRQGMNTEAFF. CDR3 sequence (DNA): TGTGCCAGCAGCCAGAGACAGGGAATGAACACTGAAGCTTTCTTT.

The V gene is TRBV7-3, the J gene TRBJ1-1; D is unclear. The CDR3 loop spans 14 amino acids. The V gene's germline CDR1 is SGHTA and CDR2 FQGTGA. V was shortened by 3 bases and J by 1 base, with 9 bases between the two germline ends. CDR3 sequence reads: CASSLRAENTEAFF. Here the CDR3 DNA reads TGTGCCAGCAGCTTGCGCGCGGAGAACACTGAAGCTTTCTTT.

The CDR3 spells CASSLEGYGYTF. CDR3 in DNA: TGTGCCAGCAGCTTAGAAGGCTATGGCTACACCTTC. This chain joins TRBV7-9 and TRBJ1-2; D unclear. Between the trimmed V and J ends, which lost 1 base and 4 bases, there was a span of 4 bases. This CDR3 region has 12 residues. Germline lookup yields CDR1 SEHNR and CDR2 FQNEAQ (reference sequence).

The CDR3, as DNA: TGTGCCAGCAGCGTAGGGCTAGCGGGAGGGGCCGGGGAGCTGTTTTTT. It encodes CASSVGLAGGAGELFF. V is TRBV9 and J is TRBJ2-2; the match to TRBD2 covers 12 bases. Trimming at V came to 0 bases and at J to 6 bases, leaving 3 bases not matched to a gene. CDR3 length equals 16 residues. Germline-derived CDR1 and CDR2 are SGDLS and YYNGEE.

A single count supports this clone. This rearrangement joins TRBV4-1 to TRBJ2-7; the match to TRBD1 covers 10 bases. Germline CDR1 and CDR2: MGHRA and YSYEKL. This CDR3 contains 15 residues. The J segment lost 2 bases and the V segment lost 4 bases, leaving 5 bases of the junction unmatched. This CDR3 is CASSPGQGPTYEQYF. The CDR3 DNA is TGCGCCAGCAGCCCGGGACAGGGGCCGACCTACGAGCAGTACTTC.

This CDR3 reads CASHLDGMNTEAFF. In nucleotides, the CDR3 is TGCGCCAGCCATCTAGACGGAATGAACACTGAAGCTTTCTTT. The chain recombines TRBV5-1 with TRBJ1-1; D uncertain. The V end lost 7 bases, the J end lost 0 bases, and 13 bases lay between the germline ends. The CDR3 loop spans 14 amino acids. The germline V gene encodes CDR1 SGHRS and CDR2 YFSETQ.

The V call is TRBV7-9, the J call TRBJ2-1; perhaps TRBD2 as D (5 bases). The CDR3 covers 14 residues. The V gene lost 2 bases and the J gene lost 14 bases, with 19 bases spanning the gap. Germline V gives CDR1 SEHNR, CDR2 FQNEAQ (reference sequence). The CDR3 reads CASSLPLRAYTKFF. The CDR3, as DNA: TGTGCCAGCAGCTTACCGCTGCGGGCATATACTAAGTTCTTC.

This chain links TRBV19 with TRBJ2-7; D might be TRBD1 (6 bases). Trimming removed 3 bases from V and 0 bases from J, with 12 bases in between. This CDR3 is built from 15 residues. Germline lookup yields CDR1 LNHDA and CDR2 SQIVND (reference sequence). CDR3: CASSIVGHDSYEQYF. CDR3 DNA sequence: TGTGCCAGTAGTATTGTGGGACATGACTCCTACGAGCAGTACTTC.

The chain employs TRBV7-8 and TRBJ1-1; the D is unclear. Trimming shortened V by 5 bases and J by 6 bases, and 13 bases separated the two germline ends. The CDR3 spans 13 residues. Germline CDR1 is SGHVS and CDR2 is FQNEAQ. CDR3 residues: CASSTHGASEAFF. The CDR3 nucleotides are TGTGCCAGCAGCACTCACGGAGCATCTGAAGCTTTCTTT. Together with reference TRBV7-8 and TRBJ1-1, the CDR3 gives the full variable domain: GAGVSQSPRYKVAKRGQDVALRCDPISGHVSLFWYQQALGQGPEFLTYFQNEAQLDKSGLPSDRFFAERPEGSVSTLKIQRTQQEDSAVYLCASSTHGASEAFFGQGTRLTVV.

The rearrangement uses TRBV11-2 and TRBJ2-3, with unresolved D. V was clipped by 7 bases and J by 2 bases, with 13 bases between them. In germline, CDR1 is SGHAT, CDR2 FQNNGV. The CDR3 covers 14 residues. CDR3 protein: CASTTSDNTDTQYF. CDR3 DNA sequence: TGTGCCAGCACGACCAGTGACAACACAGATACGCAGTATTTT.

The rearrangement uses TRBV7-9 and TRBJ1-2, with 9 bases fitting TRBD1. Germline V CDR1 and CDR2: SEHNR, FQNEAQ (reference sequence). The CDR3 has 15 amino acids. The V and J ends lost 1 base and 8 bases, in that order; junction bases with no gene match: 8. CDR3 loop: CASSLEGQGTGGYTF. The CDR3 DNA sequence: TGTGCCAGCAGCTTAGAGGGACAGGGAACGGGAGGCTACACCTTC.

This clone was seen a single time. The junction departs from germline at one end; a sequencing error may be responsible. This chain connects TRBV6-5 to TRBJ1-2, with D possibly matching TRBD1 (6 bases). CDR1 is MNHEY and CDR2 is SVGAGI in the germline V gene. The CDR3 consists of 13 residues. The CDR3 is CASRDGQRYGYAF. CDR3 in DNA: TGTGCCAGCAGGGACGGACAGCGCTATGGCTACGCCTTC.

V is TRBV19 and J is TRBJ1-1; D might be TRBD1 (5 bases). CDR1 and CDR2 (germline): LNHDA, SQIVND (reference sequence). The V gene lost 5 bases and the J gene lost 2 bases, with 12 bases spanning the gap. This CDR3 is 14 amino acids long. CDR3 region: CASSFQGLNTEAFF. The CDR3 region has the DNA TGTGCCAGTAGTTTTCAGGGATTAAACACTGAAGCTTTCTTT.

The V and J genes are TRBV4-1 and TRBJ2-7; 8 positions match TRBD1. Germline V gene data show CDR1 as MGHRA and CDR2 as YSYEKL. V trimming: 1 base; J trimming: 4 bases; junction bases outside the gene matches: 3. The CDR3 totals 14 residues. The CDR3, as DNA: TGCGCCAGCAGCCAAGGGGACAGGAAGTACGAGCAGTACTTC. Amino acid sequence: CASSQGDRKYEQYF.

This sequence joins TRBV4-1 and TRBJ1-1; 7 bases line up with TRBD1. The CDR3 is made up of 15 amino acids. V lost 2 bases and J lost 1; bases outside the gene matches: 4. Germline V gene lookup returns CDR1 MGHRA and CDR2 YSYEKL. CDR3 sequence: CASSQRRQGNTEAFF. For the CDR3, the DNA is TGCGCCAGCAGCCAACGACGACAGGGGAACACTGAAGCTTTCTTT.

The V gene is TRBV25-1, the J gene TRBJ1-5; D call uncertain. V lost 3 bases to trimming and J lost 0 bases, with 6 bases between them. CDR3 length equals 14 residues. Germline CDR1 MGHDK, CDR2 SYGVNS. Written as DNA, the CDR3 is TGTGCCAGCAGTGAGGAGAGTAGCAATCAGCCCCAGCATTTT. It is translated as CASSEESSNQPQHF.

V usage is TRBV7-9 and J usage is TRBJ2-5, with D unclear. V dropped 8 bases and J dropped 3 bases, with 19 bases sitting between them. The CDR3 loop spans 15 amino acids. Germline V gives CDR1 SEHNR, CDR2 FQNEAQ (reference sequence). The CDR3 loop reads CASGETLAIEETQYF. The CDR3 DNA sequence: TGTGCCAGCGGCGAGACGTTGGCGATAGAAGAGACCCAGTACTTC.

This chain links TRBV11-2 with TRBJ2-5; D may correspond to TRBD1 or TRBD2 (6 bases each). This CDR3 has 14 amino acids. Germline V gene data show CDR1 as SGHAT and CDR2 as FQNNGV. Trimming shortened V by 1 base and J by 5 bases, and 11 bases separated the two germline ends. The CDR3 sequence: CASSLGVGGETQYF. The CDR3 nucleotides are TGTGCCAGCAGCTTAGGGGTAGGGGGGGAGACCCAGTACTTC.

V and J are TRBV6-1 and TRBJ1-2, with 9 bases fitting TRBD1. V gave up 8 bases and J gave up 4 bases; unmatched junction bases: 11. Germline V gene lookup returns CDR1 MNHNS and CDR2 SASEGT. The CDR3 runs to 15 residues. CDR3 sequence (DNA): TGTGCCAGCTCCACCAACAGGGGGCCTAGCTATGGCTACACCTTC. This encodes CASSTNRGPSYGYTF.

The chain is built from TRBV7-2 and TRBJ2-7; D might be TRBD1 (5 bases). The CDR3 runs 14 residues. The V end was cut by 6 bases, the J end by 6 bases, with 18 bases between. Per germline, CDR1 SGHTA and CDR2 FQGNSA. The CDR3 bases are TGTGCCAGCAGTATGGACAAGGTGGTGAGCGAGCAGTACTTC. It codes for CASSMDKVVSEQYF.

The chain has TRBV7-9 and TRBJ2-1; 10 nucleotides align to TRBD2. The length of the CDR3 is 16 residues. The V segment lost 5 bases and the J segment 7 bases; nucleotides outside the gene matches: 11. CDR1 is SEHNR, CDR2 FQNEAQ, per germline (reference sequence). The CDR3 reads CASSPPQAGGPNEQFF. As DNA, the CDR3 is TGTGCCAGCAGCCCCCCTCAAGCGGGAGGGCCAAATGAGCAGTTCTTC.

The chain carries TRBV27 and TRBJ2-2; D is perhaps TRBD1 or TRBD2 (5 bases each). The CDR3 spans 17 residues. Germline lookup yields CDR1 MNHEY and CDR2 SMNVEV (reference sequence). Trimming shortened V by 5 bases and J by 8 bases, and 24 bases separated the two germline ends. The CDR3 sequence: CASSENRDLGPRGELFF. The DNA of the CDR3 is TGTGCCAGCAGTGAGAACCGGGACCTGGGGCCCAGGGGGGAGCTGTTTTTT.

V usage is TRBV7-9 and J usage is TRBJ1-1, with 9 bases fitting TRBD1. Germline V gene sequence: CDR1 SEHNR, CDR2 FQNEAQ (reference sequence). V shed 5 bases and J 10 bases; nucleotides not matched to a gene: 2. This CDR3 comprises 11 residues. The CDR3 region has the DNA TGTGCCAGCAGCCCGGACAGGGGAGCTTTCTTT. Translating it yields CASSPDRGAFF.

This clone was picked up one time. The chain combines TRBV2 with TRBJ1-5; D is unclear. V was trimmed by 4 bases and J by 1 base, leaving 8 bases between them. CDR1 SNHLY and CDR2 FYNNEI come from the germline V gene. This CDR3 is 14 amino acids long. CDR3 sequence: CASSGVGSNQPQHF. CDR3 coding DNA: TGTGCCAGCAGTGGCGTGGGGAGCAATCAGCCCCAGCATTTT.

J is TRBJ1-1 and V is TRBV14; D not certain. The CDR3 totals 13 residues. The V end was cut by 4 bases, the J end by 2 bases, with 8 bases between. Germline V CDR1 and CDR2: SGHDN, FVKESK. This chain's CDR3 is CASSRRTNTEAFF. The CDR3 nucleotides read TGTGCCAGCAGCCGCAGGACCAACACTGAAGCTTTCTTT.